Sequencing of this T cell receptor beta chain was carried out in a study of blood T cells in healthy people across ages. Regarding the study as a whole: Both higher diversity and more naive CD4+ cells marked long-lived donors when set against aged donors. Unknown donor CMV status possibly confounded expanded clonotype changes. Diversity estimates from one million T cells were considered underestimates.

As for this clonotype: The antigen is unknown.

Trimming cost V 5 bases and J 0 bases, with 12 bases left between them. This CDR3 is built from 16 residues. Germline lookup yields CDR1 SGDLS and CDR2 YYNGEE. Primers used in a second PCR of about 6 to 11 cycles were a sample-barcoded 5' primer and a J-beta primer mix. Through a template-switch adaptor with 12 random nucleotides, each cDNA molecule received a tag. TCRdb re-derived calls from the 5' RACE reads in MiXCR, one entry per CDR3 protein. The profile shows fewer than 1 million distinct CDR3 sequences, around 43% of them singletons. Sequenced sample: blood. The chain recombines TRBV9 with TRBJ1-6; D ambiguous. This sequence was found in a man aged 55 to 70 in good health. The CDR3 sequence is CASSSQTSSYNSPLHF. The CDR3 DNA follows: TGTGCCAGCAGTTCGCAGACCAGCTCCTATAATTCACCCCTCCACTTT.